Presented here are 7 T cell receptor beta chains from one specimen sequenced in a study of OX40 agonist ivuxolimab in advanced cancers. The protocol was immunoSEQ multiplex PCR, while the TCRdb copy is restricted to in-frame clones and leaves out a portion. The data contain 45,000 to 55,000 clones, approximately 94% of them singletons. Sample: CD4+ or CD8+ T cells sorted from blood, taken in a trial of the OX40 agonist ivuxolimab. All receptors come from an adult with an advanced solid tumor such as melanoma, head and neck, liver or kidney cancer.

The chain employs TRBV11-2 and TRBJ2-3; the D is unclear. Germline loops: CDR1 SGHAT, CDR2 FQNNGV. The ends were cut back, 2 bases at V and 5 bases at J, with 11 bases in the middle. This CDR3 is 14 amino acids long. CDR3 DNA sequence: TGTGCCAGCAGCTTATCTCGCGTATTAGATACGCAGTATTTT. Its protein product is CASSLSRVLDTQYF.

This sequence joins TRBV19 and TRBJ1-1; D unclear. CDR3 length: 15 amino acids. Germline-derived CDR1 and CDR2 are LNHDA and SQIVND (reference sequence). The ends were cut back, 5 bases at V and 4 bases at J, with 17 bases in the middle. The CDR3 region is CASSSPPSGVTEAFF. The CDR3 region has the DNA TGTGCCAGTAGTTCCCCGCCTTCCGGGGTCACTGAAGCTTTCTTT.

The chain couples TRBV5-5 to TRBJ1-4, with a possible D match to TRBD1 (6 bases). This CDR3 is 15 amino acids long. Trimming pared 2 bases from V and 1 base from J, leaving 9 bases between. CDR1 and CDR2 from the germline V gene are SGHKS and YYEKEE (reference sequence). The CDR3 loop reads CASSFGQLTNEKLFF. Here the CDR3 DNA reads TGTGCCAGCAGCTTCGGACAGCTAACTAATGAAAAACTGTTTTTT.

This rearrangement joins TRBV13 to TRBJ2-7; 12 positions agree with TRBD2. Per germline, CDR1 PRHDT and CDR2 FYEKMQ (reference sequence). V shed 5 bases, J shed 6 bases, and the junction held 14 bases outside the gene matches. The CDR3 is 17 amino acids. The CDR3 DNA is TGTGCCAGCAGCCCCTCTAGCGGGAGGGCCCCCTGGAGCGAGCAGTACTTC. Protein sequence: CASSPSSGRAPWSEQYF.

The chain couples TRBV29-1 to TRBJ2-7, with a weak D call TRBD2 (5 bases). With 5 bases removed from V and 0 bases from J, the gap between germline ends came to 14 bases. Germline V lookup: CDR1 SQVTM, CDR2 ANQGSEA. This CDR3 spans 14 amino acids. CDR3 sequence reads: CSVIDRTGSYEQYF. CDR3 DNA sequence: TGCAGCGTTATTGATAGGACTGGCTCCTACGAGCAGTACTTC.

This sequence joins TRBV11-3 and TRBJ2-2; the D gene is possibly TRBD1 (6 bases). Trimming took off 2 bases at V and 3 bases at J, with 10 bases between the two ends. The CDR3 has 15 residues. CDR1 SGHNT and CDR2 YENEEA come from the germline V gene. The CDR3 region has the DNA TGTGCCAGCAGCTTATTTGCAGGGGACACCGGGGAGCTGTTTTTT. Amino acid sequence: CASSLFAGDTGELFF.

The chain employs TRBV7-2 and TRBJ2-5; 8 bases map to TRBD2. The V gene's germline CDR1 is SGHTA and CDR2 FQGNSA. With 7 bases clipped from V and 4 bases from J, the junction kept 11 bases outside the gene matches. The CDR3 runs to 15 residues. This chain's CDR3 is CASTSLSGSVETQYF. Written as DNA, the CDR3 is TGTGCCAGCACCTCTCTCAGCGGGAGTGTAGAGACCCAGTACTTC.